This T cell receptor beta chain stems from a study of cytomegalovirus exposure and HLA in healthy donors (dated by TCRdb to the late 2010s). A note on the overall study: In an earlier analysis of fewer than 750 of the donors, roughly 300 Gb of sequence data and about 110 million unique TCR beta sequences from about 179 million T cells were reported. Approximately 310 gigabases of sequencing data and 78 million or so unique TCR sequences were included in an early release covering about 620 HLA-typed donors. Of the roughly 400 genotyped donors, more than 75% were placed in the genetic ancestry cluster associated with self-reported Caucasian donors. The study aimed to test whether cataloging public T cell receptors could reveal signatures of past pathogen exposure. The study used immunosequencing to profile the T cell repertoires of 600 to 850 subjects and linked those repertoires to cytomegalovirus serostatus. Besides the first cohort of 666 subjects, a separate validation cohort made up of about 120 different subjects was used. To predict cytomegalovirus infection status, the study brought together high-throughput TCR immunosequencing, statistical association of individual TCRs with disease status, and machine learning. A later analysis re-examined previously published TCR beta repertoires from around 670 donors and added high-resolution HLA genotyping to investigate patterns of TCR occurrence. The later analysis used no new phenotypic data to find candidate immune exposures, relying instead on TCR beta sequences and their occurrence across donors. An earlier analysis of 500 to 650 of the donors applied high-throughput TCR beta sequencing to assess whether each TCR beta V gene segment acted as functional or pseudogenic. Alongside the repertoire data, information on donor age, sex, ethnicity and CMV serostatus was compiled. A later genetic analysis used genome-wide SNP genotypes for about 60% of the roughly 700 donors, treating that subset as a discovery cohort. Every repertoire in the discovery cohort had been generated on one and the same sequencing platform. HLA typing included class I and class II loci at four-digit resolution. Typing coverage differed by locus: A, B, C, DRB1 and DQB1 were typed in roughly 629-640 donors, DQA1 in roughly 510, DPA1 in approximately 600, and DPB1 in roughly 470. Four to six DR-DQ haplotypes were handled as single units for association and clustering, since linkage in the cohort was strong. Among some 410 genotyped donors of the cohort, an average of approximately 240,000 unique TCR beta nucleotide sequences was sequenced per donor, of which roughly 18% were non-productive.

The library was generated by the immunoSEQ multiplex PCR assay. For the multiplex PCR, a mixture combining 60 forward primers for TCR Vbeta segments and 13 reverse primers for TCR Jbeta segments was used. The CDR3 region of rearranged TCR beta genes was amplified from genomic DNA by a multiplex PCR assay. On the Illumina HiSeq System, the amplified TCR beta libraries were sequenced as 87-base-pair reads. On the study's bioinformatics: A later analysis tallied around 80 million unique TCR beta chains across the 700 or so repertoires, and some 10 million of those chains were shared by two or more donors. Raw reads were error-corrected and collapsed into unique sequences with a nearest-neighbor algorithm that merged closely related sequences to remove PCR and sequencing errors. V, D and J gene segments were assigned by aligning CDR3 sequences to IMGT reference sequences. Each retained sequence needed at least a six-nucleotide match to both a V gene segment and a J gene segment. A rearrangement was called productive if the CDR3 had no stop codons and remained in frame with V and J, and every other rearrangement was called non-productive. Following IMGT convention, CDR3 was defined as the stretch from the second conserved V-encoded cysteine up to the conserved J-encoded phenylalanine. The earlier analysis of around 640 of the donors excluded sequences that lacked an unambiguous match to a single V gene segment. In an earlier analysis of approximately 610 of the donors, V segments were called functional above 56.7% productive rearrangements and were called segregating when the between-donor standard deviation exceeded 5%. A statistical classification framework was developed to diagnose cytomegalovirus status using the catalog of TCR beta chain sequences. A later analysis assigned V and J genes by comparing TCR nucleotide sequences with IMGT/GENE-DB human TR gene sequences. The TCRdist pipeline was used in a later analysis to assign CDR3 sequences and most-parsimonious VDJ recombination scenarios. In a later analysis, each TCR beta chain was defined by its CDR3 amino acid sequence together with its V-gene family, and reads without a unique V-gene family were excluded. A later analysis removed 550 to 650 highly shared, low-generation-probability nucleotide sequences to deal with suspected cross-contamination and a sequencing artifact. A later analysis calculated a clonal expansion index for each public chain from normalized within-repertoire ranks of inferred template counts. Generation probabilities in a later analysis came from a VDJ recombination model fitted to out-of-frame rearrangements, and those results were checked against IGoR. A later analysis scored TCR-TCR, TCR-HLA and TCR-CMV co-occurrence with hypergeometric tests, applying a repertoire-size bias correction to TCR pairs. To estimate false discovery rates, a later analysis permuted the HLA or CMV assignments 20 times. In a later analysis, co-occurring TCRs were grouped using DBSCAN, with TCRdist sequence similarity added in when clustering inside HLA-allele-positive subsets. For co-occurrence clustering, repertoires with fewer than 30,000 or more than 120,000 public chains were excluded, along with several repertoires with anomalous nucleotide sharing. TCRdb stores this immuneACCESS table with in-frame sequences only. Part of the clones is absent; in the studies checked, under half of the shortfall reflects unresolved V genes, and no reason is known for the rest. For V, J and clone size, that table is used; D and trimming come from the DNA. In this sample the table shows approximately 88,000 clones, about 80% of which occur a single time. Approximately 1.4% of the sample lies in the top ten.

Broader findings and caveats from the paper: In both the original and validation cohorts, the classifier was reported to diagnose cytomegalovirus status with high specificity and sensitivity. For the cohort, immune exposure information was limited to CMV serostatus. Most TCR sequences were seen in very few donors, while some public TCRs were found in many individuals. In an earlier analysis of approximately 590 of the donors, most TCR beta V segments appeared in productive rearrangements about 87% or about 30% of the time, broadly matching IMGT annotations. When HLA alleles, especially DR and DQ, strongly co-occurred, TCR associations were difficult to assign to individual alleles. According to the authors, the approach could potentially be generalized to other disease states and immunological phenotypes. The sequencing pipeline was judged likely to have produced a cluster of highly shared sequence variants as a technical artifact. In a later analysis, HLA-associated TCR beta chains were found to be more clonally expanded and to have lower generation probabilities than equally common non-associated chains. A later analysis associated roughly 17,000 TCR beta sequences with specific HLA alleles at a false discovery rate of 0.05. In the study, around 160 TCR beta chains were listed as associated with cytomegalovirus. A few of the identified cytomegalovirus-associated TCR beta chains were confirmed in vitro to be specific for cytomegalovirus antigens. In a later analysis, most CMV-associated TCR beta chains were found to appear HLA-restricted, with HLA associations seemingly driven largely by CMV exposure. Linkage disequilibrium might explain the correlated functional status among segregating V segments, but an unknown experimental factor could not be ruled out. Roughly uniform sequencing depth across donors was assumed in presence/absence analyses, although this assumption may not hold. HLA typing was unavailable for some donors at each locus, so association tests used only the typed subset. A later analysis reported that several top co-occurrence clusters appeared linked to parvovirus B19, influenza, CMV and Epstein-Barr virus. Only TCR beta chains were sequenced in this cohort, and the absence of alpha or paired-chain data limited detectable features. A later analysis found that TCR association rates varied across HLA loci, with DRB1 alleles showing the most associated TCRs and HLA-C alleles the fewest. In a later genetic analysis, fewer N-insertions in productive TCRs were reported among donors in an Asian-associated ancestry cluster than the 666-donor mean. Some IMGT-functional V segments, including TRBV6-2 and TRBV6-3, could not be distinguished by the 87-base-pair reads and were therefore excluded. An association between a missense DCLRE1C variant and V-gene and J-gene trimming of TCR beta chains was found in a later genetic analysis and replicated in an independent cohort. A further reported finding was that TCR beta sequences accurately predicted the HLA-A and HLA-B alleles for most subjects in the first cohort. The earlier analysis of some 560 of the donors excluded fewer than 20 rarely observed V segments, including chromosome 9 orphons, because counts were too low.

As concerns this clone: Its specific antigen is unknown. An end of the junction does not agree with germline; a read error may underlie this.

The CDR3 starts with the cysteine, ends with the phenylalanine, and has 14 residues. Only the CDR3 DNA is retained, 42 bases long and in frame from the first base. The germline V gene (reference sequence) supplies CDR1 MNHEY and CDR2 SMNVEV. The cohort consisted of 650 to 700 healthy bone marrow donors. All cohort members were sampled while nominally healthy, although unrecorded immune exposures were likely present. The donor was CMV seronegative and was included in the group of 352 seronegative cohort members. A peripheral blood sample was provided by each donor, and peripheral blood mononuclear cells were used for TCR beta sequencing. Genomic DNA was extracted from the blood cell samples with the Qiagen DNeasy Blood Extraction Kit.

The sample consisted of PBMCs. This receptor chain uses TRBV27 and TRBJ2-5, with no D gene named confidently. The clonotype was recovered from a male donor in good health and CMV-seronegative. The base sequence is TGTGTCAGCAGTGCTCCAGGATCCCAAGAGACCCAGTACTTC. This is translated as CVSSAPGSQETQYF.